The 21 T cell receptor beta chains below were found in one sample sequenced in a study of blood T cell repertoires in COVID-19. Assay: immunoSEQ multiplex PCR; the TCRdb copy retains only in-frame clones and omits some. The sample carries approximately 210,000 clones, roughly 86% recorded once. Sequenced material: peripheral blood. All receptors come from a woman aged 40 to 50 with acute or convalescent COVID-19.

V is TRBV7-8 and J is TRBJ1-2; 7 bases agree with TRBD1. In germline, CDR1 is SGHVS, CDR2 FQNEAQ. This CDR3 region has 13 residues. The V segment lost 5 bases and the J segment 4 bases; nucleotides outside the gene matches: 4. For the CDR3, the DNA is TGTGCCAGCAGCCCTCAGGGGGGCTATGGCTACACCTTC. Its translation is CASSPQGGYGYTF.

The rearrangement joins TRBV5-1 to TRBJ2-7; 8 nucleotides align to TRBD1. The CDR3 length is 19 residues. Germline V gives CDR1 SGHRS, CDR2 YFSETQ. Germline trimming cut 6 bases from V and 2 bases from J; bases unmatched to any gene: 22. The CDR3 spells CASTRAWTGTGNSAYEQYF. Here the CDR3 DNA reads TGCGCCAGCACCCGAGCTTGGACCGGGACAGGTAATTCGGCCTACGAGCAGTACTTC.

The V and J genes are TRBV2 and TRBJ1-1, with 8 nucleotides matching TRBD1. The V segment lost 8 bases and the J segment 5 bases; nucleotides outside the gene matches: 13. CDR1 and CDR2 from the germline V gene are SNHLY and FYNNEI. This CDR3 is built from 15 residues. This chain's CDR3 is CASLSTPTGGTEAFF. CDR3 bases: TGTGCCAGCTTATCCACCCCCACAGGGGGGACTGAAGCTTTCTTT.

The chain couples TRBV5-1 to TRBJ1-1; D is possibly TRBD1 (6 bases). The CDR3 is 14 amino acids. Germline CDR1 and CDR2: SGHRS and YFSETQ. V lost 1 base and J lost 5, with 12 bases in between. This CDR3 reads CASSLRGGSTEAFF. The CDR3 DNA reads TGCGCCAGCAGCTTGCGGGGGGGCAGTACTGAAGCTTTCTTT. The full variable domain, its missing parts supplied by reference TRBV5-1 and TRBJ1-1, is KAGVTQTPRYLIKTRGQQVTLSCSPISGHRSVSWYQQTPGQGLQFLFEYFSETQRNKGNFPGRFSGRQFSNSRSEMNVSTLELGDSALYLCASSLRGGSTEAFFGQGTRLTVV.

J is TRBJ1-2 and V is TRBV6-5; 10 bases line up with TRBD1. This CDR3 comprises 15 residues. Germline V gene data show CDR1 as MNHEY and CDR2 as SVGAGI. V was clipped by 2 bases and J by 4 bases; unmatched bases: 4. CDR3 nucleotide sequence: TGTGCCAGCAGTTACAAAAGACAGGGGGCCTATGGCTACACCTTC. It codes for CASSYKRQGAYGYTF.

The gene calls are TRBV2 and TRBJ2-5, with 9 bases matching TRBD1. Germline lookup yields CDR1 SNHLY and CDR2 FYNNEI. J lost 5 bases, V lost 3 bases, and 7 bases had no gene match. The CDR3 has 15 amino acids. As DNA, the CDR3 is TGTGCCAGCAGTGACACAACAGGGGGCTTGGAGACCCAGTACTTC. Protein sequence: CASSDTTGGLETQYF.

The chain has TRBV7-2 and TRBJ1-2; no clear D. Germline CDR1 and CDR2: SGHTA and FQGNSA. This CDR3 region has 11 residues. V was pared by 0 bases and J by 8 bases, with 4 bases between. In nucleotides, the CDR3 is TGTGCCAGCAGCTTAGCCAGGGGCTACACCTTC. Amino acids: CASSLARGYTF. Combining the CDR3 with reference TRBV7-2 and TRBJ1-2 gives the whole variable domain GAGVSQSPSNKVTEKGKDVELRCDPISGHTALYWYRQSLGQGLEFLIYFQGNSAPDKSGLPSDRFSAERTGGSVSTLTIQRTQQEDSAVYLCASSLARGYTFGSGTRLTVV.

The J gene is TRBJ2-1, the V gene TRBV14, with 7 bases that match TRBD2. The CDR3 sequence is 14 residues long. Germline V gene data show CDR1 as SGHDN and CDR2 as FVKESK. Trimming at V came to 3 bases and at J to 12 bases, leaving 11 bases not matched to a gene. The CDR3 protein is CASSHHSATGGQFF. The CDR3 DNA sequence: TGTGCCAGCAGCCATCATTCCGCGACGGGGGGGCAGTTCTTC.

The chain carries TRBV19 and TRBJ1-5; 10 bases fit TRBD1. The CDR3 runs 17 residues. Germline CDR1 and CDR2: LNHDA and SQIVND (reference sequence). Trimming removed 4 bases from V and 4 bases from J; junction bases left unmatched: 10. The CDR3 nucleotides read TGTGCCAGTAGTAAAGCGACAGGGGGCTATTATAATCAGCCCCAGCATTTT. Protein: CASSKATGGYYNQPQHF.

The V and J genes are TRBV7-8 and TRBJ2-1, with a possible D match to TRBD2 (5 bases). V dropped 1 base and J dropped 4 bases, with 11 bases sitting between them. The CDR3 is made up of 15 amino acids. Germline CDR1 and CDR2: SGHVS and FQNEAQ. CDR3 loop: CASSLVSGIYNEQFF. The CDR3 coding sequence is TGTGCCAGCAGCTTAGTCAGCGGCATTTACAATGAGCAGTTCTTC.

The chain joins TRBV6-5 to TRBJ2-2, with 7 nucleotides matching TRBD1. The CDR3 is 14 amino acids. The junction had 8 bases not matched to a gene; V was cut back by 7 bases and J by 6 bases. Germline CDR1 is MNHEY and CDR2 is SVGAGI. As DNA, the CDR3 is TGTGCCAGCACTGTCGACAGGGTGGCCGGGGAGCTGTTTTTT. Translating it yields CASTVDRVAGELFF.

The V call is TRBV6-4, the J call TRBJ2-1, with D perhaps TRBD1 (5 bases). Germline assignment: CDR1 MRHNA and CDR2 SNTAGT. V lost 0 bases, J lost 8 bases, and 11 bases lay in between. This CDR3 spans 14 amino acids. Here the CDR3 DNA reads TGTGCCAGCAGTGACTCCGCAGACAGCTATGAGCAGTTCTTC. Its translation: CASSDSADSYEQFF.

V and J are TRBV9 and TRBJ1-1; 7 bases map to TRBD1. Germline CDR1 is SGDLS and CDR2 is YYNGEE. This CDR3 has 15 amino acids. Unmatched junction bases numbered 7, after V lost 0 bases and J lost 5 bases. CDR3 coding DNA: TGTGCCAGCAGCGTAGGAGACAGGGAGCTAACTGAAGCTTTCTTT. It is translated as CASSVGDRELTEAFF.

This chain links TRBV19 with TRBJ2-2; D remains ambiguous. The CDR3 contains 16 residues. Germline CDR1 is LNHDA and CDR2 is SQIVND (reference sequence). V was pared by 4 bases and J by 7 bases, with 19 bases between. The DNA for the CDR3 is TGTGCCAGTAGTACTCTGAACTACGGTAGTGACGGGGAGCTGTTTTTT. Its protein is CASSTLNYGSDGELFF.

The chain carries TRBV14 and TRBJ1-6, with a tentative D call TRBD1 (6 bases). Per the germline V gene, CDR1 is SGHDN and CDR2 is FVKESK. V dropped 0 bases and J dropped 14 bases, with 20 bases sitting between them. The CDR3 contains 16 residues. The CDR3 DNA reads TGTGCCAGCAGCCAAGAAACAACACAGGGTAAAAGAACCCTCCACTTT. Its protein is CASSQETTQGKRTLHF.

Here the CDR3 reads CASSLEGDFTDTQYF. DNA for the CDR3: TGCGCCAGCAGCCTAGAGGGAGACTTCACAGATACGCAGTATTTT. The chain employs TRBV4-1 and TRBJ2-3; tentative D call: TRBD2 (5 bases). Trimming took 4 bases from V and 2 from J, leaving 13 bases between them. Germline V gene sequence: CDR1 MGHRA, CDR2 YSYEKL. The CDR3 consists of 15 residues.

This sequence joins TRBV4-1 and TRBJ1-1, with 10 bases that match TRBD1. The CDR3 covers 19 residues. The trim removed 1 base at V and 4 bases at J, leaving 15 bases unmatched. CDR1 and CDR2 (germline): MGHRA, YSYEKL. The CDR3 loop is CASSQGGAGTGVPFTEAFF. CDR3 coding DNA: TGCGCCAGCAGCCAAGGAGGCGCCGGGACAGGGGTTCCGTTCACTGAAGCTTTCTTT.

This clone was seen a handful of times. The CDR3 spells CASSEYGGGTDGYTF. The CDR3 DNA reads TGTGCCAGCAGTGAATATGGCGGTGGAACTGATGGCTACACCTTC. The chain links TRBV25-1 to TRBJ1-2; no reliable D call. The V gene lost 0 bases and the J gene lost 6 bases, with 14 bases spanning the gap. The germline V gene encodes CDR1 MGHDK and CDR2 SYGVNS. This CDR3 has 15 residues.

The chain couples TRBV27 to TRBJ2-7; D call uncertain. V lost 0 bases to trimming and J lost 0 bases, with 9 bases between them. Germline lookup yields CDR1 MNHEY and CDR2 SMNVEV (reference sequence). The CDR3 has 15 amino acids. DNA for the CDR3: TGTGCCAGCAGTTTATCGGCGGCCAGCTCCTACGAGCAGTACTTC. Amino acids: CASSLSAASSYEQYF.

V usage is TRBV9 and J usage is TRBJ2-3; 7 nucleotides agree with TRBD1. Per the germline V gene, CDR1 is SGDLS and CDR2 is YYNGEE. This CDR3 comprises 16 residues. The junction had 6 bases not matched to a gene; V was cut back by 0 bases and J by 2 bases. CDR3 region: CASSVATGQITDTQYF. DNA for the CDR3: TGTGCCAGCAGCGTAGCTACGGGACAGATCACAGATACGCAGTATTTT.

The chain has TRBV12-3 or TRBV12-4 and TRBJ2-7; tentative D call: TRBD2 (5 bases). V lost 6 bases and J lost 3, with 9 bases in between. CDR3 length: 12 residues. Here the CDR3 reads CASSVGSYEQYF. DNA for the CDR3: TGTGCCAGCAGCGTTGGGAGCTACGAGCAGTACTTC.